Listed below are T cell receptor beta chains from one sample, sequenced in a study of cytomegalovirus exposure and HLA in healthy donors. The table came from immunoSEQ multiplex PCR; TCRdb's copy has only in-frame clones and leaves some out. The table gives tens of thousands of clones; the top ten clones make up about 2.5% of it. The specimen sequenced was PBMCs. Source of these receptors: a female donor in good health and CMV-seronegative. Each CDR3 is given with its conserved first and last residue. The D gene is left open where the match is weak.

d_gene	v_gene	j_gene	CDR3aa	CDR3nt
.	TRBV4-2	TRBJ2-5	CASRYGETQYF	TGTGCCAGCAGGTACGGAGAGACCCAGTACTTC
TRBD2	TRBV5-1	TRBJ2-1	CASSGLAGRSDNEQFF	TGCGCCAGCAGCGGACTAGCGGGGCGATCCGACAATGAGCAGTTCTTC
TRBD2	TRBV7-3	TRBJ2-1	CASSLSGGAGNEQFF	TGTGCCAGCAGCTTAAGCGGGGGGGCAGGAAATGAGCAGTTCTTC
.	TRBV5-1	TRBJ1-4	CASKPGYGNEKLFF	TGCGCCAGCAAACCGGGGTACGGAAATGAAAAACTGTTTTTT
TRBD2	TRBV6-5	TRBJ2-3	CASSYGAGGLGDTQYF	TGTGCCAGCAGTTACGGAGCGGGGGGGCTGGGGGATACGCAGTATTTT
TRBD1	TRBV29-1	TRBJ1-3	CSVGGTGSPGNTIYF	TGCAGCGTTGGAGGGACAGGGAGCCCTGGAAACACCATATATTTT
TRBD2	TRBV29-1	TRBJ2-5	CSVVLAGPQETQYF	TGCAGCGTGGTTTTAGCGGGACCCCAAGAGACCCAGTACTTC
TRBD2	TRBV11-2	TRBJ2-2	CASSYPSGLAGTGELFF	TGTGCCAGCAGCTACCCTAGCGGACTAGCGGGAACCGGGGAGCTGTTTTTT
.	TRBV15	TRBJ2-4	CATSRADGDIQYF	TGTGCCACCAGCAGAGCCGACGGGGACATTCAGTACTTC
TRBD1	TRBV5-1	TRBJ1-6	CASRDDRGGYNSPLHF	TGCGCCAGCAGGGACGACAGGGGAGGATATAATTCACCCCTCCACTTT
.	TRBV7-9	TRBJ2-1	CASSLGQADTYNEQFF	TGTGCCAGCAGCTTAGGACAGGCGGATACCTACAATGAGCAGTTCTTC
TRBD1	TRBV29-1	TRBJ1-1	CSVGAGTGRSEAFF	TGCAGCGTCGGAGCCGGGACAGGGAGATCTGAAGCTTTCTTT
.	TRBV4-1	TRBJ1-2	CASSQDPGGLGYGYTF	TGCGCCAGCAGCCAAGATCCGGGGGGCCTCGGCTATGGCTACACCTTC
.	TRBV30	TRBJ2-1	CAWSVLGTPRGEQFF	TGTGCCTGGAGTGTACTGGGGACTCCCCGGGGTGAGCAGTTCTTC
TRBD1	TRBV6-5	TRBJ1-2	CASSYGDRGVYGYTF	TGTGCCAGCAGTTACGGAGACAGGGGGGTCTATGGCTACACCTTC
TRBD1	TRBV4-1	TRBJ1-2	CASSQGLTGDYGYTF	TGCGCCAGCAGCCAAGGCCTGACAGGGGACTATGGCTACACCTTC
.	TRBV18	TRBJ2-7	CASSPRGQTSSYEQYF	TGTGCCAGCTCACCACGTGGGCAGACGAGCTCCTACGAGCAGTACTTC
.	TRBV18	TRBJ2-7	CASSPLSGDLSYEQYF	TGTGCCAGCTCCCCCTTGTCAGGGGATCTTTCCTACGAGCAGTACTTC
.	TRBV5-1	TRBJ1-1	CASSLNGLSNTEAFF	TGCGCCAGCAGCTTGAATGGGCTGAGTAACACTGAAGCTTTCTTT
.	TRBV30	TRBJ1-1	CAWSVPPQGEDFF	TGTGCCTGGAGTGTACCCCCCCAAGGGGAAGATTTCTTT
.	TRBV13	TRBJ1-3	CASSLARFSGNTIYF	TGTGCCAGCAGCTTAGCCAGGTTCTCTGGAAACACCATATATTTT
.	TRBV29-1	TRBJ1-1	CSVYLKVGALNTEAFF	TGCAGCGTCTACCTTAAGGTGGGGGCTTTAAACACTGAAGCTTTCTTT
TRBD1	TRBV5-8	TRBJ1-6	CASSLFSLGTGGPNSPLHF	TGTGCCAGCAGCTTGTTCTCTTTGGGGACAGGGGGTCCTAATTCACCCCTCCACTTT
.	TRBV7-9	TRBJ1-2	CASSPSDDYGYTF	TGTGCCAGCAGTCCGTCAGATGACTATGGCTACACCTTC
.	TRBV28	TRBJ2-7	CASSSHRPQGIYEQYF	TGTGCCAGCAGTTCACACAGGCCACAAGGAATCTACGAGCAGTACTTC
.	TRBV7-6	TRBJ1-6	CASSPRTATPLHF	TGTGCCAGCAGCCCTCGGACAGCGACGCCCCTCCACTTT
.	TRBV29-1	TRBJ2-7	CSVEVGGSRVLEQYF	TGCAGCGTTGAAGTTGGAGGGTCTAGGGTACTGGAGCAGTACTTC
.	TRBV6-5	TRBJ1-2	CASSPKGGGYGYTF	TGTGCCAGCAGTCCAAAAGGGGGGGGCTATGGCTACACCTTC
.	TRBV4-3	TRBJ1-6	CASSQSREDWYNSPLHF	TGCGCCAGCAGCCAAAGCAGGGAGGACTGGTATAATTCACCCCTCCACTTT
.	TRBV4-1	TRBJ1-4	CASSQEGRGREKLFF	TGCGCCAGCAGCCAAGAAGGCAGGGGTAGGGAAAAACTGTTTTTT
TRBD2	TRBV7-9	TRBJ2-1	CASSLAGGPGVEQFF	TGTGCCAGCAGCTTAGCGGGAGGGCCAGGAGTTGAGCAGTTCTTC
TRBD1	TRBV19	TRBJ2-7	CASSTKGQGLAYEQYF	TGTGCCAGTAGTACGAAGGGACAGGGGTTGGCCTACGAGCAGTACTTC
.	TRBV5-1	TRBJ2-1	CASSRDYGGDEQFF	TGCGCCAGCAGCCGGGACTACGGGGGCGATGAGCAGTTCTTC
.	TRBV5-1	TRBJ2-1	CASSPRQGLVNEQFF	TGCGCCAGCAGCCCTCGGCAGGGGCTTGTCAATGAGCAGTTCTTC
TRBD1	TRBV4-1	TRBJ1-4	CASSLPGGEKLFF	TGCGCCAGCAGCCTCCCAGGGGGTGAAAAACTGTTTTTT
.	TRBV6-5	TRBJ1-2	CASSLSGYGYTF	TGTGCCAGCAGCCTCTCGGGCTATGGCTACACCTTC
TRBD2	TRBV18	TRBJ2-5	CASSPGTSGQETQYF	TGTGCCAGCTCACCAGGGACTAGCGGCCAAGAGACCCAGTACTTC
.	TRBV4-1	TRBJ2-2	CASSQGGLSTGELFF	TGCGCCAGCAGCCAAGGGGGACTGAGCACCGGGGAGCTGTTTTTT
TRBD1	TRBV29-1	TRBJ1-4	CSVSGQANEKLFF	TGCAGCGTTTCTGGACAGGCTAATGAAAAACTGTTTTTT
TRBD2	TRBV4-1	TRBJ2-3	CASSQVPSRGADTQYF	TGCGCCAGCAGCCAAGTCCCTAGCCGGGGGGCAGATACGCAGTATTTT
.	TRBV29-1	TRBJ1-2	CSVDLAGSNYGYTF	TGCAGCGTTGACTTGGCAGGATCTAACTATGGCTACACCTTC